This paragraph reports one T cell receptor beta chain. Many counts were recorded for this clonotype. What antigen it recognizes has not been identified. The record has no base qualities; no much larger clone is one base away. Instrument used: Illumina MiSeq. TCRdb ran its own pipeline on the public reads, namely fastp trimming at Q25 and MiXCR clone calling, and kept in-frame beta chains. Rows merge per CDR3 protein into single entries with the most common DNA and genes. This sample lists over 4,000 distinct CDR3 sequences; approximately 10% were detected once. Around 33% of the sample lies in the top ten. This sample is part of a study. Trimming at the junction amounts to 3 bases on V and 3 bases on J, and the germline ends lie 8 bases apart. The CDR3, cysteine through phenylalanine, is 13 amino acids long. This entry keeps only the CDR3 DNA: 39 bases, framed from base 1.

The source material was CD4+ T cells from peripheral blood. In this chain, TRBV12-3 or TRBV12-4 is recombined with TRBJ2-5; the D region possibly corresponds to TRBD2 (6 bases align). The receptor was isolated from a human donor with rheumatoid arthritis. In nucleotides, the sequence is TGTGCCAGCAGTTTGGGCGGGAAAGAGACCCAGTACTTC. This gives the protein CASSLGGKETQYF.